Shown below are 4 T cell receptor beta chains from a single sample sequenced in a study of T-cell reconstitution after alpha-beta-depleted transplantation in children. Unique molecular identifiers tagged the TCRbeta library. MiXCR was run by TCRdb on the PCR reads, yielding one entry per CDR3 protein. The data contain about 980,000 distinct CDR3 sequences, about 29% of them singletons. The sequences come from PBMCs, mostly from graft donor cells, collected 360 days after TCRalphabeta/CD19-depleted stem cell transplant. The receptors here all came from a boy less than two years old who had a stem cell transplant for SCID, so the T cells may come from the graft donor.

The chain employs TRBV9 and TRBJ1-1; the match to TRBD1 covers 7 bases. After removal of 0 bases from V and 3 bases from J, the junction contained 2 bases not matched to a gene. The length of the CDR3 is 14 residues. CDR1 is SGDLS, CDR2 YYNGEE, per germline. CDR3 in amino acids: CASSVAQGDTEAFF. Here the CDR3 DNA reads TGTGCCAGCAGCGTAGCTCAGGGGGACACTGAAGCTTTCTTT.

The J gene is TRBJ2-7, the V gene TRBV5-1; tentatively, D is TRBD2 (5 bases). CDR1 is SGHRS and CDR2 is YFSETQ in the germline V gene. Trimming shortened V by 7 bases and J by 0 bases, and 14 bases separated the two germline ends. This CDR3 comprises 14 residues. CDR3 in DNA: TGCGCCAGCTGCCGGACTGGGGACTCCTACGAGCAGTACTTC. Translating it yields CASCRTGDSYEQYF.

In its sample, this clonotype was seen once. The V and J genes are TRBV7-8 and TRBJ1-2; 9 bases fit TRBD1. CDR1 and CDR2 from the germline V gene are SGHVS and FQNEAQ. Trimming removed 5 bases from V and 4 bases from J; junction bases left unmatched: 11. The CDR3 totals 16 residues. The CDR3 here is CASSKVPPGQGYGYTF. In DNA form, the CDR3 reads TGTGCCAGCAGCAAAGTCCCCCCGGGACAGGGCTATGGCTACACCTTC.

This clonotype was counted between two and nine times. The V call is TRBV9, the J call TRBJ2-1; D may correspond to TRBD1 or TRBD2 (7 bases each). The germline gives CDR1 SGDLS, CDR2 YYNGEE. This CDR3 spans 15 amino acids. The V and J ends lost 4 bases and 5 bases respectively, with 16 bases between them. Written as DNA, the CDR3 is TGTGCCAGCAGCCCCCAGGGGGGGACGAACAATGAGCAGTTCTTC. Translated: CASSPQGGTNNEQFF.